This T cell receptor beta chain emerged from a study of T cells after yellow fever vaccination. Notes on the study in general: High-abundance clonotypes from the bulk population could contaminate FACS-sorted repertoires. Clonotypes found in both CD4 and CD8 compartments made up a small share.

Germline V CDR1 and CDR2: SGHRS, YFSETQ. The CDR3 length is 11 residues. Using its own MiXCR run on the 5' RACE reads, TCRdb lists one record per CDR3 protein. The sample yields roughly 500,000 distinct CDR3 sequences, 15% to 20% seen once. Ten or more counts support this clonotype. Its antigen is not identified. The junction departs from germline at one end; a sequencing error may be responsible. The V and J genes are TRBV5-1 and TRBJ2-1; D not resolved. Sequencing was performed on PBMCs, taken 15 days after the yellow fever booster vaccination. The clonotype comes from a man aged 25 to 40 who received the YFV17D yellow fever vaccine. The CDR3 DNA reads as TGTGCCAGCAGCCTCTACAATGAGCAGTTCTTC. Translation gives CASSLYNEQFF.